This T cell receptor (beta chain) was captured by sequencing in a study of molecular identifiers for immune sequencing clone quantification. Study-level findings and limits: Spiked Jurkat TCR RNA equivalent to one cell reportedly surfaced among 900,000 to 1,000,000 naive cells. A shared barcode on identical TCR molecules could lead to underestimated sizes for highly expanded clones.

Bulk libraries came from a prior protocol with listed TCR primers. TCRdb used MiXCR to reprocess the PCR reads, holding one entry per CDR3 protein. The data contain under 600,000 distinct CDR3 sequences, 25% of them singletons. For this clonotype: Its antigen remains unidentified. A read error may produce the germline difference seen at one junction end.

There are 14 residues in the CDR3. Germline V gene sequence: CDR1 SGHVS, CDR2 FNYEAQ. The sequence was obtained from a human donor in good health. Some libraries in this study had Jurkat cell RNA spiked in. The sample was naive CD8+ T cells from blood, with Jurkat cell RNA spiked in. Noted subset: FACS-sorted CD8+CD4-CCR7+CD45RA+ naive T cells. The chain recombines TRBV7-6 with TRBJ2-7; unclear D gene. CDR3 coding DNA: TGTGCCAGCGGCTTAGAGCTGGGCTCCTACGAGCAGTACTTC. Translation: CASGLELGSYEQYF.